What follows are 20 T cell receptor beta chains derived from one specimen sequenced in a study of blood T cells in healthy people across ages. A second roughly 7 to 11 cycle PCR used barcoded and J-beta primers. TCRdb analysed the 5' RACE reads with MiXCR anew, one entry per CDR3 protein. Of under 2,000,000 distinct CDR3 sequences detected, roughly 52% appear once; the ten largest clones hold around 2.1%. The specimen sequenced was blood. The receptors derive from a woman between 35 and 50 years old in good health.

This sequence joins TRBV27 and TRBJ1-2; TRBD1 agrees at 7 bases. Germline V lookup: CDR1 MNHEY, CDR2 SMNVEV (reference sequence). V lost 6 bases and J lost 5; bases outside the gene matches: 9. CDR3 length: 14 amino acids. CDR3 sequence reads: CASSRQGTDYGYTF. The CDR3 region has the DNA TGTGCCAGCAGCCGCCAGGGGACAGATTATGGCTACACCTTC.

The rearrangement links TRBV7-9 to TRBJ1-2, with TRBD1 matching 9 bases. The germline V gene has CDR1 SEHNR and CDR2 FQNEAQ (reference sequence). The CDR3 loop spans 14 amino acids. With V trimmed by 7 bases and J by 4 bases, 7 bases remained unmatched. The CDR3 nucleotides read TGTGCCAGCATAGGGACAGGGACTCCCTATGGCTACACCTTC. This translates into CASIGTGTPYGYTF.

The V call is TRBV6-5, the J call TRBJ2-1; either TRBD1 or TRBD2 may supply D (5 bases each). The J call could be wrong; TRBJ2-7 is a better fit for the DNA end. The CDR3 is made up of 13 amino acids. Germline V gene lookup returns CDR1 MNHEY and CDR2 SVGAGI. CDR3 sequence: CASVTPGGYEQYF. As DNA, the CDR3 is TGTGCCAGCGTAACCCCTGGGGGCTACGAGCAGTACTTC.

This clonotype came up a few times. The chain combines TRBV4-2 with TRBJ1-2; no definite D call. V was shortened by 1 base and J by 4 bases, with 10 bases between the two germline ends. The CDR3 length is 14 residues. Germline V gene sequence: CDR1 LGHNA, CDR2 YNFKEQ. The CDR3 region has the DNA TGTGCCAGCAGCCAAGGTGTGGCCTTCTATGGCTACACCTTC. This translates into CASSQGVAFYGYTF.

This clonotype occurred once. The chain has TRBV7-2 and TRBJ2-4, with a weak D call TRBD1 (6 bases). Germline assignment: CDR1 SGHTA and CDR2 FQGNSA. The ends were cut back, 5 bases at V and 2 bases at J, with 13 bases in the middle. This CDR3 spans 15 amino acids. The CDR3 is CASSQPRGPKNIQYF. DNA of the CDR3: TGTGCCAGCAGCCAACCCAGGGGACCCAAAAACATTCAGTACTTC.

The chain links TRBV20-1 to TRBJ2-3; D unresolved. Germline lookup yields CDR1 DFQATT and CDR2 SNEGSKA (reference sequence). The CDR3 runs 15 residues. Deletions cut 3 bases from V and 0 bases from J, with 13 bases between. CDR3 sequence reads: CSASQDGSSTDTQYF. CDR3 DNA: TGCAGTGCTAGCCAGGACGGATCTAGCACAGATACGCAGTATTTT.

V usage is TRBV28 and J usage is TRBJ1-5; 8 bases align to TRBD1. CDR1 and CDR2 (germline): MDHEN, SYDVKM. CDR3 length: 15 residues. Germline trimming cut 5 bases from V and 5 bases from J; bases unmatched to any gene: 8. The CDR3, as DNA: TGTGCCAGCAGTCCCCGGACAGGGACCTATCAGCCCCAGCATTTT. Protein product: CASSPRTGTYQPQHF.

This clonotype was counted a few times. This chain joins TRBV5-6 and TRBJ2-6; D is unresolved. Germline values: CDR1 SGHDT, CDR2 YYEEEE. Trimming removed 7 bases from V and 0 bases from J, with 29 bases in between. The CDR3 contains 21 residues. CDR3 in amino acids: CASSATKYPDGLSSGANVLTF. CDR3 in DNA: TGTGCCAGCTCTGCTACAAAATACCCCGACGGCCTCAGCTCTGGGGCCAACGTCCTGACTTTC.

The chain recombines TRBV4-1 with TRBJ2-3; 8 bases map to TRBD2. The CDR3 has 13 amino acids. V shed 4 bases, J shed 4 bases, and the junction held 1 base outside the gene matches. The germline V gene encodes CDR1 MGHRA and CDR2 YSYEKL. This chain's CDR3 is CASSPSGSDTQYF. CDR3 DNA sequence: TGCGCCAGCAGCCCTAGCGGGTCAGATACGCAGTATTTT.

The J gene is TRBJ2-6, the V gene TRBV18; D assignment may be TRBD1 or TRBD2 (5 bases each). With 0 bases removed from V and 0 bases from J, the gap between germline ends came to 9 bases. Germline-derived CDR1 and CDR2 are KGHSH and LQKENI. This CDR3 comprises 17 residues. DNA of the CDR3: TGTGCCAGCTCACCACCGGGGGATAGCTCTGGGGCCAACGTCCTGACTTTC. Amino acids: CASSPPGDSSGANVLTF.

V usage is TRBV5-1 and J usage is TRBJ2-1; TRBD2 might be the D (6 bases). The germline V gene encodes CDR1 SGHRS and CDR2 YFSETQ. This CDR3 comprises 15 residues. V lost 4 bases and J lost 2, with 13 bases in between. The CDR3 loop is CASSVTSVPYNEQFF. CDR3 nucleotide sequence: TGCGCCAGCAGCGTGACTAGTGTTCCCTACAATGAGCAGTTCTTC. The complete variable domain, with remaining parts taken from reference TRBV5-1 and TRBJ2-1, reads KAGVTQTPRYLIKTRGQQVTLSCSPISGHRSVSWYQQTPGQGLQFLFEYFSETQRNKGNFPGRFSGRQFSNSRSEMNVSTLELGDSALYLCASSVTSVPYNEQFFGPGTRLTVL.

This clonotype was detected a few times. This chain connects TRBV25-1 to TRBJ2-5; 11 nucleotides match TRBD2. CDR1 is MGHDK, CDR2 SYGVNS, per germline. The CDR3 is made up of 16 amino acids. The V gene end was trimmed by 4 bases and the J gene end by 1 base; junction bases not matched to a gene: 5. CDR3 in DNA: TGTGCCAGCAGTGCACGACTAGCGGGGAGCCAAGAGACCCAGTACTTC. Amino acids: CASSARLAGSQETQYF.

In DNA, the CDR3 is TGCAGTGCCCCCGGAGGACCGGGGGATGAGCAGTTCTTC. Translation: CSAPGGPGDEQFF. The chain uses TRBV20-1 and TRBJ2-1; tentatively, D is TRBD2 (6 bases). Trimming stripped 6 bases from V and 8 bases from J, with 17 bases between. The CDR3 totals 13 residues. Per germline, CDR1 DFQATT and CDR2 SNEGSKA (reference sequence).

This clonotype turned up a few times. One junction end does not reproduce the germline sequence, and a read error may be involved. The V and J genes are TRBV9 and TRBJ2-1; D might be TRBD2 (6 bases). The CDR3 has 15 amino acids. Germline V lookup: CDR1 SGDLS, CDR2 YYNGEE. CDR3 sequence reads: CTSTLWGGSHNEQFF. The CDR3 DNA reads as TGTACCAGCACCCTATGGGGAGGCTCTCACAATGAGCAGTTCTTC.

The rearrangement links TRBV24-1 to TRBJ1-2, with 8 bases aligning to TRBD1. The CDR3 spans 12 residues. Germline assignment: CDR1 KGHDR and CDR2 SFDVKD. V was clipped by 6 bases and J by 7 bases; unmatched bases: 3. The CDR3 reads CATSRDRFGYTF. The CDR3 DNA reads as TGTGCCACCAGTCGGGACAGGTTTGGCTACACCTTC.

This clonotype occurred a few times. This sequence joins TRBV29-1 and TRBJ2-4; D unclear. This CDR3 comprises 14 residues. Germline CDR1 SQVTM, CDR2 ANQGSEA. V was shortened by 1 base and J by 0 bases, with 7 bases between the two germline ends. The CDR3 nucleotides read TGCAGCGTTGAAGTACAGCTAGCCAAAAACATTCAGTACTTC. It yields the protein CSVEVQLAKNIQYF. The whole variable domain, remainder taken from reference TRBV29-1 and TRBJ2-4, is SAVISQKPSRDICQRGTSLTIQCQVDSQVTMMFWYRQQPGQSLTLIATANQGSEATYESGFVIDKFPISRPNLTFSTLTVSNMSPEDSSIYLCSVEVQLAKNIQYFGAGTRLSVL.

The gene calls are TRBV6-1 and TRBJ2-5, with TRBD1 identical over 8 bases. Per germline, CDR1 MNHNS and CDR2 SASEGT. V lost 7 bases, J lost 4 bases, and 5 bases stayed unmatched. This CDR3 spans 13 amino acids. CDR3 loop: CASTPTGAETQYF. The CDR3 nucleotides read TGTGCCAGCACCCCGACAGGGGCAGAGACCCAGTACTTC.

The chain combines TRBV6-5 with TRBJ1-1; D is perhaps TRBD1 (5 bases). The CDR3 has 17 amino acids. Germline CDR1 is MNHEY and CDR2 is SVGAGI. V lost 0 bases, J lost 5 bases, and 19 bases lay in between. In DNA, the CDR3 is TGTGCCAGCAGTTACTCGGCAGGAGGGGACGGTTTAACTGAAGCTTTCTTT. Translating gives CASSYSAGGDGLTEAFF.

The chain is built from TRBV27 and TRBJ1-2; TRBD1 is a possible D gene (6 bases). Per germline, CDR1 MNHEY and CDR2 SMNVEV (reference sequence). V lost 6 bases, J lost 5 bases, and 19 bases lay in between. The CDR3 covers 15 residues. The CDR3 spells CASRPRQDLRYGYTF. The CDR3 coding sequence is TGTGCCAGCAGACCCCGACAGGATCTCCGATATGGCTACACCTTC.

This clonotype has only a few counts. The rearrangement uses TRBV20-1 and TRBJ2-1; unclear D gene. The CDR3 length is 15 residues. Germline lookup yields CDR1 DFQATT and CDR2 SNEGSKA (reference sequence). V was shortened by 6 bases and J by 3 bases, with 18 bases between the two germline ends. This CDR3 is CSAAPGRTNYNEQFF. DNA of the CDR3: TGCAGTGCGGCCCCGGGCCGCACCAACTACAATGAGCAGTTCTTC.